This TCR beta chain emerged from a study of blood T cell repertoires in COVID-19. CDR3 size: 15 residues. V shed 4 bases and J 4 bases; nucleotides not matched to a gene: 10. Looked up from germline, CDR1 is SGHDT and CDR2 is YYEEEE. Repertoires were generated with immunoSEQ multiplex PCR, while TCRdb's copy carries only in-frame clones and drops some. The sample contains fewer than 100,000 clones, roughly 84% of which appear only once. This sequence joins TRBV5-6 and TRBJ2-5; TRBD1 matches at 7 bases. The sample comprised peripheral blood. The clonotype originates from a woman aged 80 or older with acute or convalescent COVID-19. The chain's CDR3 is CASSLIGQEGETQYF. The CDR3 DNA is TGTGCCAGCAGCCTGATCGGACAGGAAGGAGAGACCCAGTACTTC.